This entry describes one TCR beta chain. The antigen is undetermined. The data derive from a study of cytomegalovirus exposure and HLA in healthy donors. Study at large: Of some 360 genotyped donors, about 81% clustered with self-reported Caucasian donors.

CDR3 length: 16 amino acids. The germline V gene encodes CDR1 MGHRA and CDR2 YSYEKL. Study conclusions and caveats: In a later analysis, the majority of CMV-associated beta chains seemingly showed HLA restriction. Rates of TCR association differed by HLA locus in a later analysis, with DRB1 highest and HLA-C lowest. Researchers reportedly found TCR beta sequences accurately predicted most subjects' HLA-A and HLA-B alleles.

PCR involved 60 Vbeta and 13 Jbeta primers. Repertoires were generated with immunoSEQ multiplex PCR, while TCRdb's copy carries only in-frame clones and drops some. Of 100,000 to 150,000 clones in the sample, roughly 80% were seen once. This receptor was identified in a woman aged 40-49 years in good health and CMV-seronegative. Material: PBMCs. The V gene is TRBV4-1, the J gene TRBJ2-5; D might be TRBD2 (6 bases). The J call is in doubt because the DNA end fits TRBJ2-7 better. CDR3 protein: CASSQDVGGSFYEQYF. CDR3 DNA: TGCGCCAGCAGCCAAGATGTCGGGGGATCTTTCTACGAGCAGTACTTC.